Listed below are T cell receptor beta chains from one sample, sequenced in a study of CD8+CD57+ T cells in acquired aplastic anemia. TCRdb passed the reads through MiXCR, listing each CDR3 protein once. The sample lists around 170,000 distinct CDR3 sequences, roughly 63% occurring once. Specimen: sorted CD4+, CD8+, or CD8+CD57+ T cells (not recorded which) from PBMCs. These receptors came from a human donor in good health. The CDR3 runs from the conserved cysteine through the conserved F or W. The order of the fields is V gene, J gene, clone size, D gene, CDR3 DNA, CDR3 protein. The D gene is left open where the match is weak. Expanded clones are given a class, and other clones once, few, many or no size at all.

V gene: TRBV7-9; J gene: TRBJ1-5; clone size: NA; D gene: NA; CDR3 DNA: TGTGCCAGCAGCGGAGAACAGGGTTACAATCAGCCCCAGCATTTT; CDR3 protein: CASSGEQGYNQPQHF
V gene: TRBV20-1; J gene: TRBJ1-1; clone size: many; D gene: NA; CDR3 DNA: TGCAGTGCTAGAGATTCGGCCTCTCGCCCGGAAGCTTTCTTT; CDR3 protein: CSARDSASRPEAFF
V gene: TRBV7-2; J gene: TRBJ2-5; clone size: NA; D gene: TRBD2; CDR3 DNA: TGTGCCAGCAGCTGGGGGTGGGGACTAGCGGGATCCCCGCAAGAGACCCAGTACTTC; CDR3 protein: CASSWGWGLAGSPQETQYF
V gene: TRBV7-8; J gene: TRBJ1-2; clone size: NA; D gene: NA; CDR3 DNA: TGTGCCAGCAGTCGAATTGGCAGTGATGGCTACACCTTC; CDR3 protein: CASSRIGSDGYTF
V gene: TRBV24-1; J gene: TRBJ2-3; clone size: NA; D gene: TRBD2; CDR3 DNA: TGTGCCACCAGTGATTTGCAGGGCGGGGGGGGAGATACGCAGTATTTT; CDR3 protein: CATSDLQGGGGDTQYF
V gene: TRBV7-6; J gene: TRBJ2-3; clone size: NA; D gene: TRBD2; CDR3 DNA: TGTGCCAGCAGCCGCCGGGAGGATAGCACAGATACGCAGTATTTT; CDR3 protein: CASSRREDSTDTQYF
V gene: TRBV11-2; J gene: TRBJ2-1; clone size: once; D gene: TRBD2; CDR3 DNA: TGTGCCAGCAGCTTAGGCACTAGCGGGAGTGCTGCTGAGCAGTTCTTC; CDR3 protein: CASSLGTSGSAAEQFF
V gene: TRBV6-6; J gene: TRBJ2-5; clone size: many; D gene: TRBD2; CDR3 DNA: TGTGCCAGCAGCGCGGGAGGACGAGAGACCCAGTACTTC; CDR3 protein: CASSAGGRETQYF
V gene: TRBV7-9; J gene: TRBJ2-7; clone size: NA; D gene: NA; CDR3 DNA: TGTGCCAGCAGCTTAGGTAACCCCGGGGGCGAGCAGTACTTC; CDR3 protein: CASSLGNPGGEQYF
V gene: TRBV5-1; J gene: TRBJ1-1; clone size: NA; D gene: NA; CDR3 DNA: TGTGCCAGCTCACCAAGCTATACGGGCAGGAAGAACACTGAAGCTTTCTTT; CDR3 protein: CASSPSYTGRKNTEAFF
V gene: TRBV7-9; J gene: TRBJ1-4; clone size: NA; D gene: TRBD1; CDR3 DNA: TGTGCCAGCAGCTTTACCGGGACAGGGGTATTCGTGGAAAAACTGTTTTTT; CDR3 protein: CASSFTGTGVFVEKLFF
V gene: TRBV4-1; J gene: TRBJ1-5; clone size: NA; D gene: NA; CDR3 DNA: TGCGCCAGCAGCCCAGGCGACAGCCTTAGCAATCAGCCCCAGCATTTT; CDR3 protein: CASSPGDSLSNQPQHF
V gene: TRBV7-2; J gene: TRBJ1-2; clone size: NA; D gene: TRBD1; CDR3 DNA: TGTGCCAGCAGCTTAGACCAGGGGGCGCGCGGCTACACCTTC; CDR3 protein: CASSLDQGARGYTF
V gene: TRBV19; J gene: TRBJ2-5; clone size: few; D gene: NA; CDR3 DNA: TGTGCCAGTAGTATTAGGCAGCCCCAAGAGACCCAGTACTTC; CDR3 protein: CASSIRQPQETQYF
V gene: TRBV11-3; J gene: TRBJ2-1; clone size: NA; D gene: TRBD2; CDR3 DNA: TGTGCCAGCAGCTTGGCGGGAGAGGTCAGTGAGCAGTTCTTC; CDR3 protein: CASSLAGEVSEQFF
V gene: TRBV24-1; J gene: TRBJ1-1; clone size: NA; D gene: NA; CDR3 DNA: TGTGCCACCAGCGGTACAGGGTTGGAGACTGAAGCTTTCTTT; CDR3 protein: CATSGTGLETEAFF
V gene: TRBV7-9; J gene: TRBJ1-1; clone size: few; D gene: NA; CDR3 DNA: TGTGCCAGTCGTGGGGGGGGGGACACTGAAGCTTTCTTT; CDR3 protein: CASRGGGDTEAFF
V gene: TRBV20-1; J gene: TRBJ2-6; clone size: NA; D gene: NA; CDR3 DNA: TGCAGTGCTATTAGTCCGAACTCTGGGGCCAACGTCCTGACTTTC; CDR3 protein: CSAISPNSGANVLTF
V gene: TRBV5-8; J gene: TRBJ2-7; clone size: many; D gene: TRBD1; CDR3 DNA: TGTGCCAGCAGCTTGGAGGGACAGGGATTTGTCGAGCAGTACTTC; CDR3 protein: CASSLEGQGFVEQYF
V gene: TRBV20-1; J gene: TRBJ1-1; clone size: NA; D gene: NA; CDR3 DNA: TGCAGTGCTAGCAACATTGGAGCTTTCTTT; CDR3 protein: CSASNIGAFF
V gene: TRBV25-1; J gene: TRBJ1-5; clone size: many; D gene: NA; CDR3 DNA: TGTGCCAGCAGTGAATATACAGGAGCATATAGCAATCAGCCCCAGCATTTT; CDR3 protein: CASSEYTGAYSNQPQHF
V gene: TRBV4-1; J gene: TRBJ2-5; clone size: NA; D gene: NA; CDR3 DNA: TGCGCCAGCAGCCAATACGGGGCGCTCCAAGAGACCCAGTACTTC; CDR3 protein: CASSQYGALQETQYF
V gene: TRBV5-1; J gene: TRBJ1-2; clone size: NA; D gene: TRBD1; CDR3 DNA: TGCGCCAGCAGCTTGGCCCGGGACAGGGGGCTCTATGGCTACACCTTC; CDR3 protein: CASSLARDRGLYGYTF
V gene: TRBV5-1; J gene: TRBJ2-7; clone size: NA; D gene: NA; CDR3 DNA: TGCGCCAGCACGATTTTTACAGGAGGAAGTTACGAGCAGTACTTC; CDR3 protein: CASTIFTGGSYEQYF
V gene: TRBV5-1; J gene: TRBJ2-7; clone size: many; D gene: NA; CDR3 DNA: TGCGCCAGCAGGGGCAGTTCTGTTGACTACGAGCAGTACTTC; CDR3 protein: CASRGSSVDYEQYF
V gene: TRBV10-1; J gene: TRBJ1-5; clone size: NA; D gene: TRBD1; CDR3 DNA: TGTGCCAGCAGAGGGACAGGGGGAACCTTTAGCAATCAGCCCCAGCATTTT; CDR3 protein: CASRGTGGTFSNQPQHF
V gene: TRBV2; J gene: TRBJ1-1; clone size: NA; D gene: NA; CDR3 DNA: TGTGCCAGCATTCGACGCAGGGGTAACACTGAAGCTTTCTTT; CDR3 protein: CASIRRRGNTEAFF
V gene: TRBV15; J gene: TRBJ1-5; clone size: NA; D gene: TRBD1; CDR3 DNA: TGTGCCACCAGCAGACAGGGGGCCCATCAGCCCCAGCATTTT; CDR3 protein: CATSRQGAHQPQHF
V gene: TRBV29-1; J gene: TRBJ2-1; clone size: NA; D gene: NA; CDR3 DNA: TGCAGCGTTGAAGATCTGACCTTCAATGAGCAGTTCTTC; CDR3 protein: CSVEDLTFNEQFF
V gene: TRBV24-1; J gene: TRBJ2-1; clone size: few; D gene: NA; CDR3 DNA: TGTGCCACCAGTGGGGCAGGCGGCTTCCGTGAGCAGTTCTTC; CDR3 protein: CATSGAGGFREQFF
V gene: TRBV2; J gene: TRBJ2-3; clone size: NA; D gene: NA; CDR3 DNA: TGTGCCACTAAGGAAGGGGCTAGTCTCACAGATACGCAGTATTTT; CDR3 protein: CATKEGASLTDTQYF
V gene: TRBV29-1; J gene: TRBJ1-2; clone size: NA; D gene: TRBD1; CDR3 DNA: TGCAGCGTTGAGTCGCAGGGGGCGCGGGGCTACACCTTC; CDR3 protein: CSVESQGARGYTF
V gene: TRBV27; J gene: TRBJ2-7; clone size: many; D gene: TRBD2; CDR3 DNA: TGTGCCAGCAGTTTATCGATGACTAGCGGGAGCTACGAGCAGTACTTC; CDR3 protein: CASSLSMTSGSYEQYF
V gene: TRBV19; J gene: TRBJ1-2; clone size: NA; D gene: NA; CDR3 DNA: TGTGCCAGTAGTATCCGGGCCCATGGCTACACCTTC; CDR3 protein: CASSIRAHGYTF
V gene: TRBV24-1; J gene: TRBJ2-1; clone size: NA; D gene: NA; CDR3 DNA: TGTGCCACCAGTGGTGGGGGACACCTAGGTACAGGGAAAAATGAGCAGTTCTTC; CDR3 protein: CATSGGGHLGTGKNEQFF
V gene: TRBV7-2; J gene: TRBJ1-1; clone size: NA; D gene: NA; CDR3 DNA: TGTGCCAGCAGCGTCCGGGAGGACACTGAAGCTTTCTTT; CDR3 protein: CASSVREDTEAFF
V gene: TRBV20-1; J gene: TRBJ1-1; clone size: NA; D gene: NA; CDR3 DNA: TGCAGTGCTAGAGATTGGAGCTACACTGAAGCTTTCTTT; CDR3 protein: CSARDWSYTEAFF
V gene: TRBV19; J gene: TRBJ2-1; clone size: NA; D gene: TRBD2; CDR3 DNA: TGTGCCAGTAGACCCAGTAGCGGGAGGAATGAGCAGTTCTTC; CDR3 protein: CASRPSSGRNEQFF
V gene: TRBV11-2; J gene: TRBJ1-2; clone size: NA; D gene: TRBD1; CDR3 DNA: TGTGCCAGCAGCTCCGAGACAGGGGACTATGGCTACACCTTC; CDR3 protein: CASSSETGDYGYTF
V gene: TRBV19; J gene: TRBJ2-7; clone size: NA; D gene: NA; CDR3 DNA: TGTGCCAGTAGTGAGGGCCGCATCTACGAGCAGTACTTC; CDR3 protein: CASSEGRIYEQYF
V gene: TRBV20-1; J gene: TRBJ2-3; clone size: NA; D gene: NA; CDR3 DNA: TGCAGTGCTAGAGATCCGGGCGGTACGCAGTATTTT; CDR3 protein: CSARDPGGTQYF
V gene: TRBV18; J gene: TRBJ2-5; clone size: many; D gene: TRBD2; CDR3 DNA: TGTGCCAGCTCGGCCCCGGGAGGGGAGACCCAGTACTTC; CDR3 protein: CASSAPGGETQYF
V gene: TRBV15; J gene: TRBJ2-7; clone size: once; D gene: TRBD2; CDR3 DNA: TGTGCCACCAGTAAAGGGACTAGCGGAGGGGCCTACTACGAGCAGTACTTC; CDR3 protein: CATSKGTSGGAYYEQYF
V gene: TRBV27; J gene: TRBJ2-5; clone size: many; D gene: NA; CDR3 DNA: TGTGCCAGCAGTACTTACGGGGAGTTAGAGACCCAGTACTTC; CDR3 protein: CASSTYGELETQYF
V gene: TRBV19; J gene: TRBJ2-3; clone size: many; D gene: NA; CDR3 DNA: TGTGCCAGTAGTATGTTTTTAGGGACCCTCACAGATACGCAGTATTTT; CDR3 protein: CASSMFLGTLTDTQYF
V gene: TRBV5-1; J gene: TRBJ2-7; clone size: NA; D gene: NA; CDR3 DNA: TGCGCCAGCAGCCAAGATCCCAGGTTATCCTACGAGCAGTACTTC; CDR3 protein: CASSQDPRLSYEQYF
V gene: TRBV20-1; J gene: TRBJ1-3; clone size: NA; D gene: NA; CDR3 DNA: TGCAGTGTCCTGGACAGATCTGGAAACACCATATATTTT; CDR3 protein: CSVLDRSGNTIYF
V gene: TRBV29-1; J gene: TRBJ2-1; clone size: NA; D gene: TRBD2; CDR3 DNA: TGCAGCGCCGATGAAACTAGCGGGGCGAATGAGCAGTTCTTC; CDR3 protein: CSADETSGANEQFF